The rows below give T cell receptor beta chains drawn from one sample of a study of T cells after yellow fever vaccination. TCRdb processed the 5' RACE reads anew with MiXCR; each CDR3 protein has one entry. The data show 68,000 or so distinct CDR3 sequences, with 7.4% seen just once and 35% to 45% held by the top ten. This specimen consisted of CD8+ T cells sorted from PBMCs, obtained 15 days after the yellow fever booster vaccination. These receptors all come from a man aged 30-40 years who received the YFV17D yellow fever vaccine. Each CDR3 is given with its conserved first and last residue. Fields, in order: CDR3 DNA, CDR3 protein, V gene, clone size, D gene, J gene. D genes are given only for firm matches. Clone size is not always given. Where it is, it says once, few, many or a class for expanded clones.

cdr3_nt: TGTGCCAGCAGCGCGGGGGGGTTGAACACCGGGGAGCTGTTTTTT
cdr3_aa: CASSAGGLNTGELFF
v_call: TRBV7-9
clone_size: many
d_call: TRBD2
j_call: TRBJ2-2

cdr3_nt: TGCAGCGTTGATCGCCCTAACACAGATACGCAGTATTTT
cdr3_aa: CSVDRPNTDTQYF
v_call: TRBV29-1
clone_size: many
d_call: NA
j_call: TRBJ2-3

cdr3_nt: TGTGCCAGCAGCCAAAGCGGGAGGGCCTCTGGGGAGCTGTTTTTT
cdr3_aa: CASSQSGRASGELFF
v_call: TRBV4-2
clone_size: many
d_call: TRBD2
j_call: TRBJ2-2

cdr3_nt: TGTGCCAGCAGTTACGGCCTCCTTCAAGAGACCCAGTACTTC
cdr3_aa: CASSYGLLQETQYF
v_call: TRBV6-5
clone_size: many
d_call: NA
j_call: TRBJ2-5

cdr3_nt: TGTGCCAGCAGTGAAGTAGCGGGGCTCTACAATGAGCAGTTCTTC
cdr3_aa: CASSEVAGLYNEQFF
v_call: TRBV2
clone_size: NA
d_call: TRBD2
j_call: TRBJ2-1

cdr3_nt: TGTGCCAGCAGCCACCAGGCGCGGTCGACCTACGAGCAGTACTTC
cdr3_aa: CASSHQARSTYEQYF
v_call: TRBV4-2
clone_size: many
d_call: NA
j_call: TRBJ2-7

cdr3_nt: TGTGCCAGCAGCGTAGGAGGGACTATGGGGCTGTTTTTT
cdr3_aa: CASSVGGTMGLFF
v_call: TRBV9
clone_size: many
d_call: TRBD2
j_call: TRBJ2-2

cdr3_nt: TGCAGCGTTAAACAGAACACCGGGGAGCTGTTTTTT
cdr3_aa: CSVKQNTGELFF
v_call: TRBV29-1
clone_size: many
d_call: NA
j_call: TRBJ2-2

cdr3_nt: TGTGCCAGCAGCGGCCAGGGGTTGGCGGAAGCCTACAATGAGCAGTTCTTC
cdr3_aa: CASSGQGLAEAYNEQFF
v_call: TRBV7-9
clone_size: many
d_call: NA
j_call: TRBJ2-1

cdr3_nt: TGTGCCAGCAGTACCCTCCTAGATTCACCCCTCCACTTT
cdr3_aa: CASSTLLDSPLHF
v_call: TRBV6-2/TRBV6-3
clone_size: many
d_call: NA
j_call: TRBJ1-6

cdr3_nt: TGTGCCAGCAGCGCCCGGGACAGGAGCATCATGAACACTGAAGCTTTCTTT
cdr3_aa: CASSARDRSIMNTEAFF
v_call: TRBV7-9
clone_size: many
d_call: TRBD1
j_call: TRBJ1-1

cdr3_nt: TGCGCCAGCAGCAGACGGGAGGTTTCCTACAATGAGCAGTTCTTC
cdr3_aa: CASSRREVSYNEQFF
v_call: TRBV5-1
clone_size: many
d_call: TRBD2
j_call: TRBJ2-1

cdr3_nt: TGTGCCAGCAGTTTTAGCGGTTACAATGAGCAGTTCTTC
cdr3_aa: CASSFSGYNEQFF
v_call: TRBV12-3/TRBV12-4
clone_size: many
d_call: NA
j_call: TRBJ2-1

cdr3_nt: TGTGCCAGCAGCCTAAGCGGGGTTAGCACAGATACGCAGTATTTT
cdr3_aa: CASSLSGVSTDTQYF
v_call: TRBV3-1
clone_size: many
d_call: TRBD2
j_call: TRBJ2-3

cdr3_nt: TGCAGCGTTCTTGGGACATTGGGAGGAGATACGCAGTATTTT
cdr3_aa: CSVLGTLGGDTQYF
v_call: TRBV29-1
clone_size: many
d_call: NA
j_call: TRBJ2-3

cdr3_nt: TGTGCCAGCAGCCGGGACAATGAGCAGTTCTTC
cdr3_aa: CASSRDNEQFF
v_call: TRBV7-9
clone_size: many
d_call: NA
j_call: TRBJ2-1

cdr3_nt: TGTGCCAGCAGCTGGGATGGGGAGCAGTTCTTC
cdr3_aa: CASSWDGEQFF
v_call: TRBV7-9
clone_size: few
d_call: NA
j_call: TRBJ2-1

cdr3_nt: TGCGCCAGCAGTGAGGGACTAGCGGCGGAGCAGTACTTC
cdr3_aa: CASSEGLAAEQYF
v_call: TRBV10-1
clone_size: few
d_call: TRBD2
j_call: TRBJ2-7

cdr3_nt: TGTGCCAGCAGTTCAACTTTTCCAGGGGCCACTGAAGCTTTCTTT
cdr3_aa: CASSSTFPGATEAFF
v_call: TRBV7-6
clone_size: many
d_call: NA
j_call: TRBJ1-1

cdr3_nt: TGTGCCAGCAGAGCAGTCGACAATGAGCAGTTCTTC
cdr3_aa: CASRAVDNEQFF
v_call: TRBV27
clone_size: many
d_call: NA
j_call: TRBJ2-1

cdr3_nt: TGCGCCAGCAGCCAACCCTGGGACAGCGAGGTAGATGGCTACACCTTC
cdr3_aa: CASSQPWDSEVDGYTF
v_call: TRBV4-1
clone_size: NA
d_call: TRBD1
j_call: TRBJ1-2

cdr3_nt: TGCAGCGTGTACAGGGGAGGCAGCGAGCAGTACTTC
cdr3_aa: CSVYRGGSEQYF
v_call: TRBV29-1
clone_size: many
d_call: NA
j_call: TRBJ2-7

cdr3_nt: TGTGCCAGCAGCACTAGCACAGATACGCAGTATTTT
cdr3_aa: CASSTSTDTQYF
v_call: TRBV13
clone_size: many
d_call: NA
j_call: TRBJ2-3